Each of the 32 T cell receptor beta chains below was sequenced from the same sample in a study of blood T cell repertoires in COVID-19. The method was immunoSEQ multiplex PCR; TCRdb's version includes in-frame clones alone and lacks a portion of them. The table includes roughly 400,000 clones, around 91% detected once. Material: PBMCs or T cells enriched from blood (not recorded which). These receptors were obtained from a man aged 25 to 45 who had recovered from COVID-19.

As for this clone: One junction end disagrees with the germline gene, perhaps due to a read error. The chain links TRBV9 to TRBJ2-2; D is perhaps TRBD2 (5 bases). From germline, CDR1 is SGDLS and CDR2 YYNGEE. The CDR3 loop spans 17 amino acids. This CDR3 is CASSVLGSPGNAGELFF. As DNA, the CDR3 is TGTGCCAGCAGCGTATTAGGTTCTCCGGGGAACGCCGGGGAGCTGTTTTTT.

V is TRBV4-1 and J is TRBJ2-5, with 7 bases aligning to TRBD2. CDR1 and CDR2 (germline): MGHRA, YSYEKL. The CDR3 spans 16 residues. Trimming cost V 2 bases and J 5 bases; bases outside gene matches: 11. As DNA, the CDR3 is TGCGCCAGCAGCCAAACGGGGAGGGCCCAACGGGAGACCCAGTACTTC. Its protein product is CASSQTGRAQRETQYF.

The CDR3 loop is CASSEPWDSYGYTF. The CDR3 nucleotides are TGTGCCAGCAGTGAGCCCTGGGACAGCTATGGCTACACCTTC. This chain uses TRBV6-1 with TRBJ1-2; TRBD1 matches at 7 bases. J lost 4 bases, V lost 3 bases, and 5 bases had no gene match. The germline V gene encodes CDR1 MNHNS and CDR2 SASEGT. CDR3 size: 14 residues.

The chain has TRBV25-1 and TRBJ2-2; 9 nucleotides line up with TRBD2. Trimming removed 7 bases from V and 5 bases from J; junction bases left unmatched: 11. The CDR3 covers 16 residues. CDR1 MGHDK and CDR2 SYGVNS come from the germline V gene. CDR3 nucleotide sequence: TGTGCCAGCAAAGGGGGCGGGAGGGCCTGGACCGGGGAGCTGTTTTTT. Protein sequence: CASKGGGRAWTGELFF.

Only one count was recorded for this clone. The chain uses TRBV5-1 and TRBJ2-7; D perhaps matches TRBD1 (5 bases). V lost 3 bases to trimming and J lost 0 bases, with 16 bases between them. CDR3 length equals 16 residues. Germline CDR1 and CDR2: SGHRS and YFSETQ. As DNA, the CDR3 is TGCGCCAGCAGCTCCGGCTCGCACAGGAGCTCCTACGAGCAGTACTTC. Translating gives CASSSGSHRSSYEQYF. The variable domain in full, with the rest retrieved from reference TRBV5-1 and TRBJ2-7, is KAGVTQTPRYLIKTRGQQVTLSCSPISGHRSVSWYQQTPGQGLQFLFEYFSETQRNKGNFPGRFSGRQFSNSRSEMNVSTLELGDSALYLCASSSGSHRSSYEQYFGPGTRLTVT.

The chain combines TRBV28 with TRBJ1-5; D uncertain. The germline V and J ends were trimmed by 2 bases and 6 bases, with 5 bases remaining between them. There are 12 residues in the CDR3. Germline CDR1 is MDHEN and CDR2 is SYDVKM. The CDR3 here is CASSLSGQPQHF. In DNA form, the CDR3 reads TGTGCCAGCAGTTTAAGCGGTCAGCCCCAGCATTTT.

The V and J genes are TRBV4-1 and TRBJ2-1, with 7 positions matching TRBD2. This CDR3 comprises 13 residues. Looked up from germline, CDR1 is MGHRA and CDR2 is YSYEKL. With 3 bases clipped from V and 7 bases from J, the junction kept 3 bases outside the gene matches. The CDR3 DNA follows: TGCGCCAGCAGCCATACCGGGGGGAATGAGCAGTTCTTC. As protein: CASSHTGGNEQFF.

This clone was found once. The rearrangement joins TRBV2 to TRBJ1-6, with D possibly being TRBD1 (5 bases). Trimming removed 2 bases at V and 12 bases at J, with 20 bases between. This CDR3 contains 16 residues. Germline V gene lookup returns CDR1 SNHLY and CDR2 FYNNEI. The CDR3 DNA follows: TGTGCCAGCAGTGAACCTGGAGGTACCGGGGGAAGACCCCTCCACTTT. Its protein is CASSEPGGTGGRPLHF.

This clone was detected only once. The chain joins TRBV7-2 to TRBJ2-1; D gene uncertain. Trimming cost V 1 base and J 14 bases, with 15 bases left between them. This CDR3 spans 13 amino acids. The germline V gene encodes CDR1 SGHTA and CDR2 FQGNSA. CDR3 sequence (DNA): TGTGCCAGCAGCTTAGATTTGCTGAACCGGGAGTTCTTC. Translating gives CASSLDLLNREFF. The whole variable domain, filled in from reference TRBV7-2 and TRBJ2-1, reads GAGVSQSPSNKVTEKGKDVELRCDPISGHTALYWYRQSLGQGLEFLIYFQGNSAPDKSGLPSDRFSAERTGGSVSTLTIQRTQQEDSAVYLCASSLDLLNREFFGPGTRLTVL.

V gene TRBV7-6 combines with J gene TRBJ2-1; TRBD2 agrees at 10 bases. CDR1 is SGHVS and CDR2 is FNYEAQ in the germline V gene. V gave up 3 bases and J gave up 6 bases; unmatched junction bases: 5. This CDR3 comprises 15 residues. The CDR3 is CASSFRTSGLNEQFF. Here the CDR3 DNA reads TGTGCCAGCAGCTTTAGGACTAGCGGCCTCAATGAGCAGTTCTTC.

V is TRBV19 and J is TRBJ2-7; 9 nucleotides agree with TRBD1. CDR3 length: 15 residues. The V and J ends lost 1 base and 2 bases, in that order; junction bases with no gene match: 3. Germline CDR1 reads LNHDA; CDR2 reads SQIVND (reference sequence). This CDR3 is CASSIGQGDTYEQYF. As DNA, the CDR3 is TGTGCCAGTAGTATAGGACAGGGGGATACCTACGAGCAGTACTTC.

The V gene is TRBV10-1, the J gene TRBJ2-1; 9 bases are a match to TRBD2. Unmatched junction bases numbered 4, after V lost 2 bases and J lost 2 bases. This CDR3 is built from 16 residues. Germline V CDR1 and CDR2: WNHNN, SYGVQD (reference sequence). The CDR3 DNA sequence: TGCGCCAGCAGTGAGCTGGTAGCGGGAGCCTACAATGAGCAGTTCTTC. Its translation: CASSELVAGAYNEQFF.

V usage is TRBV7-9 and J usage is TRBJ2-2; D may be TRBD2 (5 bases). Germline CDR1 and CDR2: SEHNR and FQNEAQ (reference sequence). With 9 bases removed from V and 3 bases from J, the gap between germline ends came to 8 bases. The CDR3 is 12 residues long. The CDR3 nucleotides read TGTGCCAGAGGACTTTACACCGGGGAGCTGTTTTTT. The encoded protein is CARGLYTGELFF. Full variable domain (missing parts from reference TRBV7-9 and TRBJ2-2): DTGVSQNPRHKITKRGQNVTFRCDPISEHNRLYWYRQTLGQGPEFLTYFQNEAQLEKSRLLSDRFSAERPKGSFSTLEIQRTEQGDSAMYLCARGLYTGELFFGEGSRLTVL.

The CDR3 loop is CASSVGLGNQPQHF. CDR3 in DNA: TGTGCCAGCAGCGTCGGTTTGGGCAATCAGCCCCAGCATTTT. This sequence joins TRBV9 and TRBJ1-5; D is undetermined. Germline V CDR1 and CDR2: SGDLS, YYNGEE. This CDR3 spans 14 amino acids. Trimming pared 2 bases from V and 2 bases from J, leaving 8 bases between.

This clone has a single count. The chain employs TRBV11-2 and TRBJ2-7; 7 bases are shared with TRBD2. The CDR3 sequence is 13 residues long. V shed 5 bases and J 2 bases; nucleotides not matched to a gene: 3. Germline CDR1 reads SGHAT; CDR2 reads FQNNGV. For the CDR3, the DNA is TGTGCCAGCAGCCCCGGGACTACCTACGAGCAGTACTTC. Protein: CASSPGTTYEQYF.

This clone appeared a few times. The chain links TRBV6-2 or TRBV6-3 to TRBJ1-4, with 8 bases aligning to TRBD1. V lost 5 bases to trimming and J lost 8 bases; unmatched junction nucleotides: 7. The V gene's germline CDR1 is MNHEY and CDR2 SVGEGT. The CDR3 is made up of 14 amino acids. The CDR3 DNA is TGTGCCAGCAGTCCGGGACAGGCTTTCGAAAAACTGTTTTTT. Residues: CASSPGQAFEKLFF.

The gene calls are TRBV10-3 and TRBJ2-5; 13 nucleotides line up with TRBD2. The V gene's germline CDR1 is ENHRY and CDR2 SYGVKD. The CDR3 sequence is 15 residues long. With 0 bases clipped from V and 5 bases from J, the junction kept 0 bases outside the gene matches. As DNA, the CDR3 is TGTGCCATCAGTGAGTCGACTAGCGGGGGGGAGACCCAGTACTTC. It specifies CAISESTSGGETQYF.

V usage is TRBV24-1 and J usage is TRBJ2-1; D gene uncertain. The V gene lost 4 bases and the J gene lost 3 bases, with 15 bases spanning the gap. Germline loops: CDR1 KGHDR, CDR2 SFDVKD. The CDR3 totals 16 residues. The CDR3 region has the DNA TGTGCCACCAGTGACCTTGACTCGATAAACTACAATGAGCAGTTCTTC. This translates into CATSDLDSINYNEQFF.

The chain links TRBV5-1 to TRBJ2-5; 9 nucleotides agree with TRBD2. From germline, CDR1 is SGHRS and CDR2 YFSETQ. The CDR3 runs to 15 residues. The V segment lost 0 bases and the J segment 4 bases; nucleotides outside the gene matches: 4. Here the CDR3 reads CASSLAAGGLETQYF. The CDR3 nucleotides read TGCGCCAGCAGCTTGGCAGCGGGAGGATTAGAGACCCAGTACTTC.

The rearrangement uses TRBV9 and TRBJ2-1; tentatively, D is TRBD1 (5 bases). CDR3 length: 14 residues. V lost 0 bases to trimming and J lost 6 bases, with 10 bases between them. CDR1 and CDR2 from the germline V gene are SGDLS and YYNGEE. In DNA form, the CDR3 reads TGTGCCAGCAGCGTAGCTCCAGGGCGCAATGAGCAGTTCTTC. Amino acids: CASSVAPGRNEQFF. Together with reference TRBV9 and TRBJ2-1, the CDR3 gives the full variable domain: DSGVTQTPKHLITATGQRVTLRCSPRSGDLSVYWYQQSLDQGLQFLIQYYNGEERAKGNILERFSAQQFPDLHSELNLSSLELGDSALYFCASSVAPGRNEQFFGPGTRLTVL.

The chain carries TRBV5-1 and TRBJ1-3, with D hard to call. V lost 4 bases, J lost 0 bases, and 11 bases lay in between. CDR3 size: 15 residues. Per germline, CDR1 SGHRS and CDR2 YFSETQ. The CDR3 DNA reads TGCGCCAGCAGCCCGGACGGGAACTCTGGAAACACCATATATTTT. Translated, it gives CASSPDGNSGNTIYF.

The CDR3 DNA is TGCGCCAGCAGCACAGGGGGGTCTGGGGCCAACGTCCTGACTTTC. It encodes CASSTGGSGANVLTF. This chain connects TRBV5-1 to TRBJ2-6; 8 bases are a match to TRBD1. The CDR3 totals 15 residues. Germline CDR1 reads SGHRS; CDR2 reads YFSETQ. V lost 4 bases to trimming and J lost 1 base; unmatched junction nucleotides: 1.

This clone turned up a few times. The chain uses TRBV18 and TRBJ2-2; D is uncertain. V lost 2 bases to trimming and J lost 1 base, with 11 bases between them. This CDR3 comprises 16 residues. The germline V gene has CDR1 KGHSH and CDR2 LQKENI. The CDR3 DNA is TGTGCCAGCTCACCAGCCTTACACAAGAACACCGGGGAGCTGTTTTTT. It specifies CASSPALHKNTGELFF.

The chain has TRBV10-3 and TRBJ1-2; TRBD1 matches at 7 bases. This CDR3 is 14 amino acids long. V gave up 8 bases and J gave up 7 bases; unmatched junction bases: 13. Germline V gives CDR1 ENHRY, CDR2 SYGVKD. The CDR3 sequence: CAIARTGRGTGYTF. CDR3 nucleotides: TGTGCCATCGCGAGGACAGGAAGAGGGACTGGCTACACCTTC.

The chain is built from TRBV11-2 and TRBJ2-3; 8 positions match TRBD2. Germline CDR1 SGHAT, CDR2 FQNNGV. This CDR3 comprises 15 residues. The V gene end was trimmed by 5 bases and the J gene end by 1 base; junction bases not matched to a gene: 5. CDR3 DNA: TGTGCCAGCAGCAAGACTAGCGACCGCACAGATACGCAGTATTTT. Its protein is CASSKTSDRTDTQYF.

DNA of the CDR3: TGTGCCTGGAGTGTTGGGCAGGATGGCTACACCTTC. As protein: CAWSVGQDGYTF. The chain combines TRBV30 with TRBJ1-2; D is ambiguous. This CDR3 is built from 12 residues. With 0 bases removed from V and 6 bases from J, the gap between germline ends came to 8 bases. CDR1 and CDR2 from the germline V gene are GTSNPN and SVGIG (reference sequence).

This chain connects TRBV7-2 to TRBJ1-4; D uncertain. The CDR3 has 15 amino acids. CDR1 is SGHTA, CDR2 FQGNSA, per germline. V lost 1 base and J lost 8, with 14 bases in between. The CDR3: CASSLDFTVFEKLFF. DNA of the CDR3: TGTGCCAGCAGCTTAGACTTCACAGTATTCGAAAAACTGTTTTTT.

In its sample, this clone was seen a few times. The chain employs TRBV7-9 and TRBJ2-7, with TRBD2 identical over 7 bases. V shed 1 base and J 5 bases; nucleotides not matched to a gene: 5. Germline lookup yields CDR1 SEHNR and CDR2 FQNEAQ (reference sequence). CDR3 length equals 14 residues. The CDR3 protein is CASSLGEGQDEQYF. CDR3 sequence (DNA): TGTGCCAGCAGCTTAGGGGAGGGCCAGGACGAGCAGTACTTC.

The chain joins TRBV30 to TRBJ1-3, with a possible D match to TRBD1 (5 bases). The CDR3 extends over 11 amino acids. V lost 7 bases, J lost 2 bases, and 6 bases lay in between. Germline CDR1 is GTSNPN and CDR2 is SVGIG (reference sequence). The CDR3 DNA reads TGTGCCTCCAGGGCTGGAAACACCATATATTTT. Its protein is CASRAGNTIYF.

V usage is TRBV15 and J usage is TRBJ2-7, with D maybe TRBD1 (5 bases). The V end lost 1 base, the J end lost 0 bases, and 7 bases lay between the germline ends. Germline CDR1 is LNHNV and CDR2 is YYDKDF (reference sequence). This CDR3 region has 14 residues. CDR3 in amino acids: CATSRGTNSYEQYF. Written as DNA, the CDR3 is TGTGCCACCAGCAGAGGGACAAACTCCTACGAGCAGTACTTC.

This chain connects TRBV3-1 (or the pseudogene TRBV3-2) to TRBJ2-3, with a weak D call TRBD2 (6 bases). This CDR3 is 16 amino acids long. Per germline, CDR1 LGHDT and CDR2 YNNKEL (reference sequence). The V gene lost 4 bases and the J gene lost 0 bases, with 14 bases spanning the gap. For the CDR3, the DNA is TGTGCCAGCAGCCGGGGGACTGGTCGGAGCACAGATACGCAGTATTTT. Its protein product is CASSRGTGRSTDTQYF.

The chain links TRBV5-1 to TRBJ1-1, with a possible D match to TRBD1 (5 bases). Deletions cut 0 bases from V and 3 bases from J, with 9 bases between. From germline, CDR1 is SGHRS and CDR2 YFSETQ. This CDR3 comprises 14 residues. CDR3 residues: CASSLAAGDTEAFF. The CDR3 DNA reads TGCGCCAGCAGCTTGGCCGCGGGGGACACTGAAGCTTTCTTT.